Listed below are T cell receptor beta chains from one sample, sequenced in a study of response to subunit inactivated influenza vaccine. One entry per CDR3 protein results from TCRdb running MiXCR on the RT-PCR reads. The sample carries 490,000 or so distinct CDR3 sequences, 6.5% to 8% recorded once. The input for sequencing was PBMCs from blood, taken around 25 months after vaccination. Every receptor here comes from a man between 50 and 75 years old who received an inactivated influenza vaccine. The CDR3 runs from the conserved cysteine through the conserved F or W. The order of the fields is D gene, J gene, V gene, CDR3 protein. The D gene is left open where the match is weak.

>-|TRBJ2-1|TRBV2
CASNPRAGFGNEQFF
>TRBD2|TRBJ2-1|TRBV25-1
CASSESGSGAEQFF
>-|TRBJ2-7|TRBV25-1
CASSPGKGGTRKDEQYF
>-|TRBJ1-5|TRBV28
CASSQGPLGQPQHF
>-|TRBJ2-5|TRBV6-6
CASTSGSETQYF
>-|TRBJ2-5|TRBV7-6
CASSLAGLETQYF
>-|TRBJ2-4|TRBV7-8
CASSLRPVGAKNIQYF
>-|TRBJ1-4|TRBV12-3/TRBV12-4
CASSHLWGPKEKLFF
>TRBD2|TRBJ2-1|TRBV3-1
CASSQLASGGNEQFF
>-|TRBJ2-5|TRBV4-3
CASSQDLGSSKETQYF
>-|TRBJ2-1|TRBV5-1
CASSFSQGGNEQFF
>-|TRBJ2-7|TRBV11-3
CASSLDIVTGEQYF
>TRBD2|TRBJ2-2|TRBV18
CASSPLAGGNTGELFF
>-|TRBJ1-4|TRBV4-2
CASSQGQNQNEKLFF
>TRBD1|TRBJ2-5|TRBV11-1
CASSTSIIDRGLEYQETQYF